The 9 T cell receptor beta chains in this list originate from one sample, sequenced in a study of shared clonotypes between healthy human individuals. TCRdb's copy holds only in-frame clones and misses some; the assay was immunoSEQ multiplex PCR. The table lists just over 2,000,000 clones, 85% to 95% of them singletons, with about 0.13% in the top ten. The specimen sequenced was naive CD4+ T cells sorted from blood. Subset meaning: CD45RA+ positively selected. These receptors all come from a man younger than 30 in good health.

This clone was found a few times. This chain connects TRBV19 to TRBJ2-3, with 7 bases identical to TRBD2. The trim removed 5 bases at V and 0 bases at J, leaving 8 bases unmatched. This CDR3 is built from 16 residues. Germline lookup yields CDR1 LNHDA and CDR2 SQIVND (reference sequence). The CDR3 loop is CASSHPSGTSTDTQYF. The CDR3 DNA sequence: TGTGCCAGTAGTCACCCTAGCGGAACTAGCACAGATACGCAGTATTTT.

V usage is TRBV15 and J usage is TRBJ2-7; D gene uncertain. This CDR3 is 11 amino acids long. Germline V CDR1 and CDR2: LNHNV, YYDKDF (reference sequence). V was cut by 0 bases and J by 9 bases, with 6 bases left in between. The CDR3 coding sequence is TGTGCCACCAGCAGAGATCTCGTGCAGTACTTC. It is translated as CATSRDLVQYF.

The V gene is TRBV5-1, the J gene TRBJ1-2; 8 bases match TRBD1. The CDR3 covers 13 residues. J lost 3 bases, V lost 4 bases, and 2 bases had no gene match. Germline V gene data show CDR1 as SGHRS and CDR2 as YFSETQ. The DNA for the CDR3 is TGCGCCAGCAGCGAGACAGGGGACTATGGCTACACCTTC. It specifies CASSETGDYGYTF.

In DNA, the CDR3 is TGTGCCAGCAGTTACTACAGGGGGGATATCACCGGGGAGCTGTTTTTT. Protein: CASSYYRGDITGELFF. The chain employs TRBV6-5 and TRBJ2-2; 8 nucleotides agree with TRBD1. The CDR3 covers 16 residues. In germline, CDR1 is MNHEY, CDR2 SVGAGI. The trim removed 1 base at V and 4 bases at J, leaving 5 bases unmatched.

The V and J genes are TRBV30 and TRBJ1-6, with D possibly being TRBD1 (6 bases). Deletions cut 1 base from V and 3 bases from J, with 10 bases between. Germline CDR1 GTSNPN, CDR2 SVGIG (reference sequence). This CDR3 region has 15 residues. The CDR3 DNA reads TGTGCCTGGAGTGACCGGGACATCTATAATTCACCCCTCCACTTT. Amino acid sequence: CAWSDRDIYNSPLHF. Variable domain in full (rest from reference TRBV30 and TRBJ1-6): SQTIHQWPATLVQPVGSPLSLECTVEGTSNPNLYWYRQAAGRGLQLLFYSVGIGQISSEVPQNLSASRPQDRQFILSSKKLLLSDSGFYLCAWSDRDIYNSPLHFGNGTRLTVT.

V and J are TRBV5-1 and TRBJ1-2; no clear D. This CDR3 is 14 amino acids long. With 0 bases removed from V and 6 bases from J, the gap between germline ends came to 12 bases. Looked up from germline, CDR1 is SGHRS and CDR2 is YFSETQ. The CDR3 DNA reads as TGCGCCAGCAGCTTGGGGGCAGGATACGATGGCTACACCTTC. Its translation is CASSLGAGYDGYTF.

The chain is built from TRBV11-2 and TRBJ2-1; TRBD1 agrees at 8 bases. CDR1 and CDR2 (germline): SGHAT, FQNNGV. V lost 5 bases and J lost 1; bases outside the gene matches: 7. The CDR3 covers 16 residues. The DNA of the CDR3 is TGTGCCAGCAGCCCCGACGACAGGGGATCCTACAATGAGCAGTTCTTC. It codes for CASSPDDRGSYNEQFF.

CDR3 nucleotides: TGTGCCAGCAGCCCCGACGGGGGGTCTAATTCACCCCTCCACTTT. Translation gives CASSPDGGSNSPLHF. This chain connects TRBV7-9 to TRBJ1-6; possible D gene TRBD1, 5 bases. CDR1 SEHNR and CDR2 FQNEAQ come from the germline V gene (reference sequence). The CDR3 spans 15 residues. Trimming took off 5 bases at V and 6 bases at J, with 14 bases between the two ends.

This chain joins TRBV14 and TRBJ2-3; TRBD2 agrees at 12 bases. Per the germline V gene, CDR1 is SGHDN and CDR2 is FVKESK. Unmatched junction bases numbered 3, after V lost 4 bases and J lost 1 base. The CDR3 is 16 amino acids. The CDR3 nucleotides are TGTGCCAGCAGCCGGGGACTAGCGGGTCGCACAGATACGCAGTATTTT. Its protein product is CASSRGLAGRTDTQYF.